This section outlines one TCR beta chain sequence together with its context. Which antigen it targets is not known. Base quality data are lacking; no much larger clone is found one base away. The method behind the library was 5' RACE. Instrument on record: Illumina HiSeq 2500. The second PCR ran for roughly 7 to 12 cycles and used a J-beta primer mix along with a sample-barcoded 5' primer. A template-switch 5' adaptor carrying 12 random nucleotides introduced a unique molecular identifier onto each TCR beta cDNA molecule. Each sample yielded at least 2.5 million CDR3-containing paired-end reads. The Mint cDNA synthesis kit, primed by a TRBC-specific oligonucleotide, was used to synthesize first-strand cDNA from all RNA. Following uracil-DNA glycosylase treatment, a first 18-cycle PCR with universal primers M1SS and BC2_uni_R was performed on all cDNA. In the paper's pipeline: For normalization, 1 million high-quality reads, each with a distinct molecular identifier, were randomly selected from each sample. Reads with shared molecular identifiers were discarded instead of being binned into consensus sequences. CDR3 identification, clonotype clustering and error correction used MiTCR with a Q25 quality threshold and the strictest error-elimination algorithm. A nonparametric unseen species model with Euler transformation was used to estimate a lower bound on total TCR beta diversity. TCRdb cleaned the public reads at Q25 with fastp, built clones with MiXCR and kept in-frame beta chains. For every CDR3 protein sequence, its rows merge into one entry that carries the most common genes and DNA. The V and J calls shown here were made by TCRdb, not taken from the authors' results. This sample holds roughly 860,000 distinct CDR3 sequences; 60% to 80% were observed only once. Roughly 25% of the sample lies in the top ten.

This sample was taken from a study of blood T cells in healthy people across ages (dated by TCRdb to 2014 to 2015). Regarding the study in general: Template switching captured roughly one uniquely barcoded TCR beta cDNA molecule per two T cells in model experiments. Using deep sequencing normalized with unique cDNA molecular identifiers, the study measured how TCR beta repertoire diversity changes with age. The donors were divided into four age groups: young (average around 17 years), middle-aged (roughly 40), aged (roughly 60) and long-lived (around 80). To avoid experimental bias, donors of different ages were randomly spread across the sequencing lanes. Two additional independent replicas of 1 million unique cDNA reads from the same blood draw were analyzed for two donors (one aged 18 to 29 and one aged 80 or older). Results and caveats for the whole study, not just this receptor: Estimates of total diversity based on one million sequenced T cells were considered lower bounds and underestimates. Compared with the aged group, the long-lived group had more naive CD4+ T cells, fewer expanded clones and increased TCR diversity, suggesting age selection. There was a strong correlation between observed TCR beta diversity and the percentage of naive T cells measured by flow cytometry. Bulk unsorted PBMC profiling prevented conclusive comparison of naive and antigen-experienced compartments. Because the CMV infection status of the donors was unknown, age-related changes in expanded clonotypes may potentially have been confounded. Observed TCR beta diversity per million T cells fell roughly linearly with age, and a significant reduction was already apparent by age approximately 41.

The V and J ends are trimmed by 2 bases and 4 bases, leaving 6 bases between them. From its cysteine to its phenylalanine, the CDR3 spans 11 amino acids. The entry retains the CDR3 DNA only, 33 bases that are in frame from base 1. Looking up the germline V gene (reference sequence) yields CDR1 DFQATT and CDR2 SNEGSKA. The roughly 38 donors, aged about 6 to 95 years, were systemically healthy Caucasian individuals from Russia. Each donor gave 8 to 10 milliliters of peripheral blood, drawn into EDTA-treated Vacutainer tubes. PBMCs were isolated by Ficoll-Paque density-gradient centrifugation, with at least 7 million obtained per sample. Trizol reagent was used to extract total RNA from PBMCs, with at least 5.5 micrograms per sample. Naive CD45RAhigh/CD27high T cell percentages were measured by flow cytometry on a PBMC aliquot from every donor.

This receptor was taken from a man aged 25-45 years in good health. The rearrangement joined TRBV20-1 to TRBJ2-7; the D gene cannot be resolved reliably. Sequencing was performed on blood. The nucleotides read TGCAGTGCTAGATGGGGTTACGAGCAGTACTTC. This translates into CSARWGYEQYF.